Sequencing of this T cell receptor beta chain was carried out in a study of shared clonotypes between healthy human individuals. On the study more broadly: A couple of female and a few male donors aged 18 to 49 were enrolled. Every donor yielded three CD4 naive, three CD4 memory, two CD8 naive and one CD8 memory plate. Regarding the study as a whole: Roughly 5% of naive CD4 clonotypes were common to a few donors.

Every subset's genomic DNA went evenly onto several immunoSEQ plates. The repertoire was sequenced with immunoSEQ multiplex PCR; TCRdb's copy has only in-frame clones and lacks some. The data show more than 2,000,000 clones, with 85% to 95% seen just once and more than 0.12% held by the top ten. V gave up 4 bases and J gave up 7 bases, with 16 bases separating them. Germline V gives CDR1 MDHEN, CDR2 SYDVKM. The CDR3 is 14 amino acids. Comments on this clone: Its antigen is undetermined.

The rearrangement uses TRBV28 and TRBJ1-2; D possibly corresponds to TRBD1 (5 bases). The source material was naive CD4+ T cells sorted from blood. Stated subset: CD45RA+ positively selected. This TCR derives from a man aged 18 to 29 in good health. CDR3 DNA sequence: TGTGCCAGCAGTTCCCCAGGGCGGGAGGGTGGCTACACCTTC. This encodes CASSSPGREGGYTF.